The T cell receptor (beta chain) described here comes from a study of T cell changes during pregnancy in multiple sclerosis (dated by TCRdb to about 2019). Regarding the study in general: Changes in the T cell repertoire over the course of pregnancy were examined in this study in women with multiple sclerosis.

To note about this clone: Its antigen target is currently unknown. The sample holds no much larger clone one base away, and base qualities are not on file.

Libraries were prepared through the immunoSEQ multiplex PCR assay. TCRdb's version of the immuneACCESS table is confined to in-frame rearrangements and falls short of the full clone set. An unresolved V gene accounts for under half of the shortfall where checked; the remainder is of unknown origin. This sample holds approximately 31,000 clones; roughly 90% were observed only once. The ten largest account for roughly 0.41% of the sample. The trim is 7 bases for V and 5 bases for J, with a gap of 18 bases between the germline ends. Counted from cysteine to phenylalanine, this CDR3 has 15 amino acids. Only the CDR3 part of the read is kept: 45 bases, read in frame from the first base. CDR1 and CDR2 were assigned from the germline V gene as SNHLY and FYNNEI.

The receptor was isolated from a female donor in good health, enrolled as a control in a pregnancy study. Sample: CD4+ T cells from peripheral blood mononuclear cells, taken in the second trimester of pregnancy. The V gene is TRBV2 and the J gene is TRBJ1-5; the D region possibly corresponds to TRBD1 (6 bases align). Here the CDR3 is given as CASIYREGGHQPQHF. The DNA sequence reads TGTGCCAGCATTTACAGGGAGGGAGGTCATCAGCCCCAGCATTTT.